This T cell receptor (beta chain) was found in a study of spatial heterogeneity in lung cancer. Study-wide results and caveats: There was tracking of ubiquitous and regional nonsynonymous mutations by the respective counts of ubiquitous and regional expanded TCRs. Mutation counts in tumors were tracked by counts of expanded intratumoral alpha and beta TCRs.

This CDR3 is built from 20 residues. CDR1 MNHNS and CDR2 SASEGT come from the germline V gene. V gave up 3 bases and J gave up 0 bases; unmatched junction bases: 17. In this sample, this clonotype is medium-sized. Its antigen is unknown. Every TCR cDNA molecule carried a tag that served as a unique molecular identifier. TCRdb re-called the 5' RACE reads with MiXCR, one entry per CDR3 protein. The sample carries 3,000 or so distinct CDR3 sequences, about 6% recorded once. Time point described: sample taken at primary tumor resection. The chain is built from TRBV6-1 and TRBJ1-5, with 7 positions matching TRBD1. Material: lung tumor tissue, obtained at surgery. The receptor was isolated from a male donor with early-stage non-small cell lung cancer. The chain's CDR3 is CASSDSLDRDNPRSNQPQHF. The CDR3 DNA reads TGTGCCAGCAGTGATTCCCTCGACAGGGATAATCCTCGTAGCAATCAGCCCCAGCATTTT.